One and the same sample provided the 24 T cell receptor beta chains below, sequenced in a study of identifying expanded T cells in peripheral blood. The assay was immunoSEQ multiplex PCR, and TCRdb's table has in-frame clones only and misses some. This table has some 91,000 clones, around 88% appearing once. Sequencing was performed on blood. These receptors all stem from a person aged 18 to 70 in good health.

The chain links TRBV14 to TRBJ1-6; 7 bases line up with TRBD1. The length of the CDR3 is 14 residues. Germline trimming cut 0 bases from V and 10 bases from J; bases unmatched to any gene: 3. Germline V gives CDR1 SGHDN, CDR2 FVKESK. The CDR3 DNA sequence: TGTGCCAGCAGCCAAGAGGACAGGAGCTCACCCCTCCACTTT. The encoded protein is CASSQEDRSSPLHF.

The chain is built from TRBV4-1 and TRBJ2-1; 8 positions match TRBD2. Germline CDR1 MGHRA, CDR2 YSYEKL. CDR3 length equals 16 residues. J lost 3 bases, V lost 1 base, and 5 bases had no gene match. The CDR3 bases are TGCGCCAGCAGCCAAGGTCGGGGGGGCCGCTACAATGAGCAGTTCTTC. It encodes CASSQGRGGRYNEQFF.

The J gene is TRBJ2-7, the V gene TRBV28, with 9 bases that match TRBD2. V was pared by 8 bases and J by 3 bases, with 14 bases of the junction left unmatched. The V gene's germline CDR1 is MDHEN and CDR2 SYDVKM. The CDR3 runs to 16 residues. The CDR3 is CASLMGGGRAGYEQYF. CDR3 coding DNA: TGTGCCAGCCTAATGGGGGGCGGGAGGGCCGGCTACGAGCAGTACTTC.

DNA for the CDR3: TGTGCCAGCAGTGACTCTGGCGGACAGGTCGCAAGCGGGGAGCTGTTTTTT. It translates to CASSDSGGQVASGELFF. The chain couples TRBV6-4 to TRBJ2-2; 7 positions agree with TRBD1. Germline V CDR1 and CDR2: MRHNA, SNTAGT. The CDR3 spans 17 residues. J lost 7 bases, V lost 0 bases, and 11 bases had no gene match.

The chain is built from TRBV7-2 and TRBJ1-4; 8 bases fit TRBD1. Germline-derived CDR1 and CDR2 are SGHTA and FQGNSA. The CDR3 contains 15 residues. J gave up 1 base and V 5 bases, and 3 bases lay outside the gene matches. CDR3 loop: CASSLTGGTNEKLFF. The CDR3 DNA reads as TGTGCCAGCAGCCTAACAGGGGGAACTAATGAAAAACTGTTTTTT. Together with reference TRBV7-2 and TRBJ1-4, the CDR3 gives the full variable domain: GAGVSQSPSNKVTEKGKDVELRCDPISGHTALYWYRQSLGQGLEFLIYFQGNSAPDKSGLPSDRFSAERTGGSVSTLTIQRTQQEDSAVYLCASSLTGGTNEKLFFGSGTQLSVL.

J is TRBJ1-4 and V is TRBV15; D perhaps matches TRBD1 (5 bases). Trimming removed 0 bases from V and 7 bases from J, with 12 bases in between. Germline CDR1 LNHNV, CDR2 YYDKDF (reference sequence). The CDR3 contains 15 residues. The CDR3 bases are TGTGCCACCAGCAGAGACCTAGGGGCGGGTGAAAAACTGTTTTTT. Translated, it gives CATSRDLGAGEKLFF.

The sample holds a few counts of this clone. The chain combines TRBV2 with TRBJ2-7; 7 bases agree with TRBD2. The CDR3 totals 12 residues. CDR1 and CDR2 (germline): SNHLY, FYNNEI. Trimming at V came to 7 bases and at J to 12 bases, leaving 12 bases not matched to a gene. The CDR3 loop reads CASTPASAGWYF. The CDR3 DNA is TGTGCCAGCACTCCAGCATCAGCGGGATGGTACTTC. Complete variable domain (other parts from reference TRBV2 and TRBJ2-7): EPEVTQTPSHQVTQMGQEVILRCVPISNHLYFYWYRQILGQKVEFLVSFYNNEISEKSEIFDDQFSVERPDGSNFTLKIRSTKLEDSAMYFCASTPASAGWYFGPGTRLTVT.

This clone was detected once. The chain couples TRBV7-2 to TRBJ2-7; D may match TRBD1 or TRBD2 (5 bases each). Germline CDR1 SGHTA, CDR2 FQGNSA. V shed 6 bases and J shed 2 bases, with 17 bases lying between them. The CDR3 runs 15 residues. CDR3 loop: CASSLNPGPTYEQYF. The CDR3 bases are TGTGCCAGCAGTCTCAACCCGGGACCGACCTACGAGCAGTACTTC. Together with reference TRBV7-2 and TRBJ2-7, the CDR3 gives the full variable domain: GAGVSQSPSNKVTEKGKDVELRCDPISGHTALYWYRQSLGQGLEFLIYFQGNSAPDKSGLPSDRFSAERTGGSVSTLTIQRTQQEDSAVYLCASSLNPGPTYEQYFGPGTRLTVT.

This clone has just one count. This chain connects TRBV28 to TRBJ2-7; 14 positions agree with TRBD2. The germline CDR1 and CDR2 sequences are MDHEN and SYDVKM. The CDR3 spans 13 residues. With 9 bases clipped from V and 5 bases from J, the junction kept 3 bases outside the gene matches. The CDR3 loop is CASGTSGSHEQYF. CDR3 DNA sequence: TGTGCCAGTGGGACTAGCGGGAGCCACGAGCAGTACTTC.

This clone was detected once. The rearrangement uses TRBV11-3 and TRBJ2-5; no clear D gene. There are 11 residues in the CDR3. Germline-derived CDR1 and CDR2 are SGHNT and YENEEA. Trimming shortened V by 1 base and J by 4 bases, and 1 base separated the two germline ends. The CDR3 region has the DNA TGTGCCAGCAGCTTAGGAGAGACCCAGTACTTC. It translates to CASSLGETQYF. The whole variable domain, remainder taken from reference TRBV11-3 and TRBJ2-5, is EAGVVQSPRYKIIEKKQPVAFWCNPISGHNTLYWYLQNLGQGPELLIRYENEEAVDDSQLPKDRFSAERLKGVDSTLKIQPAELGDSAVYLCASSLGETQYFGPGTRLLVL.

The J gene is TRBJ2-1, the V gene TRBV6-5, with a possible D match to TRBD1 (6 bases). The V end was cut by 6 bases, the J end by 6 bases, with 15 bases between. The CDR3 spans 14 residues. Germline CDR1 is MNHEY and CDR2 is SVGAGI. The CDR3 sequence: CASRTKQGTNEQFF. The CDR3 DNA reads as TGTGCCAGCAGGACTAAACAGGGTACCAATGAGCAGTTCTTC.

The V call is TRBV6-6, the J call TRBJ1-2; a weak D match, TRBD1 (5 bases). This CDR3 has 15 amino acids. Trimming took 6 bases from V and 7 from J, leaving 21 bases between them. Germline V CDR1 and CDR2: MNHNY, SVGAGI (reference sequence). CDR3 in amino acids: CASRTSGPSGAGYTF. DNA for the CDR3: TGTGCCAGCAGAACTTCGGGGCCCTCAGGTGCTGGCTACACCTTC.

This clone was found once. The CDR3: CASSLAAAKNIQYF. The CDR3 coding sequence is TGTGCCAGCAGCTTAGCAGCAGCCAAAAACATTCAGTACTTC. The chain carries TRBV7-2 and TRBJ2-4; D remains unclear. This CDR3 region has 14 residues. V was trimmed by 0 bases and J by 0 bases, leaving 3 bases between them. Looked up from germline, CDR1 is SGHTA and CDR2 is FQGNSA.

V gene TRBV4-3 combines with J gene TRBJ2-1; TRBD2 aligns across 9 bases. Germline CDR1 and CDR2: LGHNA and YSLEER. The length of the CDR3 is 15 residues. The V gene end was trimmed by 2 bases and the J gene end by 6 bases; junction bases not matched to a gene: 5. CDR3 loop: CASSQFSSGTNEQFF. The CDR3 bases are TGCGCCAGCAGCCAATTTTCTAGCGGGACCAATGAGCAGTTCTTC.

The gene calls are TRBV4-1 and TRBJ2-1, with D maybe TRBD2 (7 bases). The CDR3 covers 19 residues. The V and J ends lost 4 bases and 4 bases respectively, with 26 bases between them. CDR1 MGHRA and CDR2 YSYEKL come from the germline V gene. The CDR3 is CASSLSQAGGPPFYNEQFF. Here the CDR3 DNA reads TGCGCCAGCAGCCTCTCCCAGGCCGGGGGGCCGCCTTTTTACAATGAGCAGTTCTTC.

The chain has TRBV30 and TRBJ2-1; tentative D call: TRBD1 (5 bases). Trimming removed 1 base at V and 8 bases at J, with 9 bases between. This CDR3 contains 12 residues. Germline values: CDR1 GTSNPN, CDR2 SVGIG (reference sequence). The CDR3 here is CAWSGTFDEQFF. In nucleotides, the CDR3 is TGTGCCTGGAGTGGGACATTCGATGAGCAGTTCTTC. The full variable domain, with the rest looked up from reference TRBV30 and TRBJ2-1, is SQTIHQWPATLVQPVGSPLSLECTVEGTSNPNLYWYRQAAGRGLQLLFYSVGIGQISSEVPQNLSASRPQDRQFILSSKKLLLSDSGFYLCAWSGTFDEQFFGPGTRLTVL.

In regard to this clone: At one boundary the junction diverges from the germline segment, which might be a read error. This chain joins TRBV10-3 and TRBJ2-7; tentatively, D is TRBD1 (6 bases). CDR3 length: 12 amino acids. Germline values: CDR1 ENHRY, CDR2 SYGVKD. For the CDR3, the DNA is TGTGCCATCAGTGAGTCTCTGGGGACAATGTTCTTC. Translation: CAISESLGTMFF.

This chain links TRBV29-1 with TRBJ2-1; TRBD2 is a possible D gene (6 bases). V was pared by 5 bases and J by 4 bases, with 12 bases between. The CDR3 has 13 residues. From germline, CDR1 is SQVTM and CDR2 ANQGSEA. The DNA for the CDR3 is TGCAGCGTTCCGGGACTCCTATACAATGAGCAGTTCTTC. It yields the protein CSVPGLLYNEQFF.

This clone was seen only once. The V gene is TRBV6-5, the J gene TRBJ2-3; D is possibly TRBD1 (6 bases). Germline V lookup: CDR1 MNHEY, CDR2 SVGAGI. The CDR3 has 13 residues. V dropped 6 bases and J dropped 4 bases, with 11 bases sitting between them. The CDR3 sequence is CASSFTGSDTQYF. The CDR3 DNA sequence: TGTGCCAGCAGCTTCACAGGGTCAGATACGCAGTATTTT.

The chain employs TRBV6-4 and TRBJ2-1, with 9 bases matching TRBD1. V shed 0 bases, J shed 6 bases, and the junction held 0 bases outside the gene matches. The CDR3 runs to 14 residues. The germline gives CDR1 MRHNA, CDR2 SNTAGT. CDR3 bases: TGTGCCAGCAGTGACTCGACAGGGGGCAATGAGCAGTTCTTC. It specifies CASSDSTGGNEQFF.

This clone has only one observation. The chain carries TRBV27 and TRBJ1-1; D remains unclear. V lost 6 bases and J lost 6, with 14 bases in between. The CDR3 consists of 13 residues. Germline CDR1 is MNHEY and CDR2 is SMNVEV (reference sequence). This CDR3 is CASRGGGVAEAFF. The CDR3 nucleotides read TGTGCCAGCAGGGGAGGAGGAGTGGCTGAAGCTTTCTTT.

This clone was observed once. CDR3 region: CASKDGYNDQPQHF. DNA of the CDR3: TGTGCCAGCAAGGATGGCTATAACGATCAGCCCCAGCATTTT. The chain is built from TRBV27 and TRBJ1-5; D gene uncertain. Trimming removed 7 bases at V and 5 bases at J, with 15 bases between. CDR1 and CDR2 from the germline V gene are MNHEY and SMNVEV (reference sequence). This CDR3 region has 14 residues.

The V gene is TRBV6-6, the J gene TRBJ1-5; possible D gene TRBD1, 5 bases. From germline, CDR1 is MNHNY and CDR2 SVGAGI (reference sequence). CDR3 length: 14 amino acids. V dropped 5 bases and J dropped 5 bases, with 13 bases sitting between them. The CDR3 region is CASSNPGTYQPQHF. The CDR3 DNA sequence: TGTGCCAGCAGTAACCCAGGGACCTATCAGCCCCAGCATTTT.

This clone was recorded only once. The chain links TRBV6-1 to TRBJ2-2; 8 bases align to TRBD1. V dropped 6 bases and J dropped 2; count of bases not matched to a gene: 5. This CDR3 is built from 15 residues. Germline CDR1 and CDR2: MNHNS and SASEGT. The CDR3 DNA is TGTGCCAGCAGGACCGGGACAGGTAACACCGGGGAGCTGTTTTTT. Its translation is CASRTGTGNTGELFF.